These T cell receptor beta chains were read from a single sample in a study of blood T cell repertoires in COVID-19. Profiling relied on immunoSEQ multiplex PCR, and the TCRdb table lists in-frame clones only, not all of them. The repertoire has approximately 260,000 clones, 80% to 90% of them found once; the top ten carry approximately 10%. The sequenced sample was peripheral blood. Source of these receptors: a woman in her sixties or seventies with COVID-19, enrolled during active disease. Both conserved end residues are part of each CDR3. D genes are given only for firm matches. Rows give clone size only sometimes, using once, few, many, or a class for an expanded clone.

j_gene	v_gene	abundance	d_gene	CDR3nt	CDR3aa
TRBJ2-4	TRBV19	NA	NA	TGTGCCAGTAGTATACAACTGAGGGACATTCAGTACTTC	CASSIQLRDIQYF
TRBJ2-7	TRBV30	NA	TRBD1	TGTGCCTGCCTCAAGGGGGCAGGGGAGCAGTACTTC	CACLKGAGEQYF
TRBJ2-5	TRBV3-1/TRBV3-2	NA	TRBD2	TGTGCCAGCAGCCGAGGGACTAGCGGGAGTGCGGAGACCCAGTACTTC	CASSRGTSGSAETQYF
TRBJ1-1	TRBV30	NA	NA	TGTGCCTGGAGTTTTCAACAGGAGGGGAACACTGAAGCTTTCTTT	CAWSFQQEGNTEAFF
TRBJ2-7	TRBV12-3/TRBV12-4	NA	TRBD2	TGTGCCAGCAGTTCCGGGACTAGGGAGCAGTACTTC	CASSSGTREQYF
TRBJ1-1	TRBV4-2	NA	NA	TGTGCCAGCAGACCTAGCGAGGCTCAGAACACTGAAGCTTTCTTT	CASRPSEAQNTEAFF
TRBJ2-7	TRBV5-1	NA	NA	TGCGCCAGCAGCCCCAAGTGGGGTCGAGCGGGTGCAGGTGAGGACGAGCAGTACTTC	CASSPKWGRAGAGEDEQYF
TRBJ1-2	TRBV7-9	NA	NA	TGTGCCAGCAGCTTGGGGGGGCGCGAAGGCTACACCTTC	CASSLGGREGYTF
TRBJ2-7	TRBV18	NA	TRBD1	TGTGCCAGCTCACCGGGACAGGGATACTACGAGCAGTACTTC	CASSPGQGYYEQYF
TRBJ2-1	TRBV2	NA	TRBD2	TGTGCCAGCAGGTATCTAGCGGGGACCTCGGATGAGCAGTTCTTC	CASRYLAGTSDEQFF
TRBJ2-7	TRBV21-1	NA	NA	TGTGCCAGCAGCTTCCCAAGGTCAGCGAGCTCCTACGAGCAGTACTTC	CASSFPRSASSYEQYF
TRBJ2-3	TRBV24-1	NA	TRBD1	TGTGCCACCAGTGACCCCGGGACAGCCACAGATACGCAGTATTTT	CATSDPGTATDTQYF
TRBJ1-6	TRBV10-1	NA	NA	TGCGCCTCCGGGGGGCTGCGGAGTTCACCCCTCCACTTT	CASGGLRSSPLHF
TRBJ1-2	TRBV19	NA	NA	TGTGCCAGTAGGCTTGCGAGGGGGTTCTATAGCTACACCTTC	CASRLARGFYSYTF
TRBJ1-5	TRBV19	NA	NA	TGTGCCAGTAGTATAGTTAGCCCCAATCAGCCCCAGCATTTT	CASSIVSPNQPQHF
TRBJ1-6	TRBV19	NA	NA	TGTGCCAGTGGCCGGGACACTAGCTCCTATAATTCACCCCTCCACTTT	CASGRDTSSYNSPLHF
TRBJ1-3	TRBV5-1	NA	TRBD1	TGCGCCAGCAGCTTGGACAGGGGGGCTTTCTCTGGAAACACCATATATTTT	CASSLDRGAFSGNTIYF
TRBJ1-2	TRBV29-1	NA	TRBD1	TGCAGCGCCCGTCAACACCGGACAGGGAACTATGGCTACACCTTC	CSARQHRTGNYGYTF
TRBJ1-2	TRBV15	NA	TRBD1	TGTGCCACCAGCAGCGGTCGTACAGGGGAGATCTATGGCTACACCTTC	CATSSGRTGEIYGYTF
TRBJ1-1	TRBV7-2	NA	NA	TGTGCCAGCAGCTTAGTTGCGGGACCTGAAGCTTTCTTT	CASSLVAGPEAFF
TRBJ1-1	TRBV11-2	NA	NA	TGTGCCAGCACGAGCGGCAGGGGTGAAGCTTTCTTT	CASTSGRGEAFF
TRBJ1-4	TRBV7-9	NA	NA	TGTGCCAGCAGCTCCCGTTCCACAAATGAAAAACTGTTTTTT	CASSSRSTNEKLFF
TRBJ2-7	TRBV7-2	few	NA	TGTGCCAGCAGCCTAAGCGGCACTACTTCCTACGAGCAGTACTTC	CASSLSGTTSYEQYF
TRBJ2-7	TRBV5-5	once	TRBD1	TGTGCCAGCAGATTCCGGACAGGGTTCTACGAGCAGTACTTC	CASRFRTGFYEQYF